This T cell receptor (beta chain) was sequenced during a study of T cell repertoires in cytomegalovirus infection. The wider study: A matching HLA type, together with CMV infection, was signaled by public TCR beta signatures.

V dropped 6 bases and J dropped 7 bases, with 13 bases sitting between them. The CDR3 is 12 residues long. Germline assignment: CDR1 DFQATT and CDR2 SNEGSKA (reference sequence). Study findings and constraints: HLA-C-restricted CMV clonotypes gave the most frequent clonotype in two of eight donors. Pooled public TCR beta family frequency picked out CMV carriers with the relevant HLA.

This clonotype was counted at least ten times. Antigen: not known. In TCRdb, the reads were re-called with MiXCR into one record per CDR3 protein. The sample contains around 440,000 distinct CDR3 sequences, approximately 11% of which appear only once. The chain combines TRBV20-1 with TRBJ1-3; D call uncertain. The clonotype was recovered from a human donor in good health (CMV status not recorded). Some clones in this sample may be carry-over from other donors' samples. The sample taken for sequencing was PBMCs. The CDR3 DNA is TGCAGTGCCATGATAGCCGTGAACACCATATATTTT. Encoded protein: CSAMIAVNTIYF.